The clone carrying this T cell receptor (beta chain) was found many times. The sample is drawn from a study of regulatory T cells in long-lasting Graves disease. Germline loops: CDR1 GTSNPN, CDR2 SVGIG (reference sequence). This CDR3 comprises 14 residues. V dropped 3 bases and J dropped 1 base, with 7 bases sitting between them. Library construction for TCR beta used iRepertoire HTBI primers and Arm-PCR of CDR3 regions. TCRdb called the multiplex PCR reads again in MiXCR, with one record for every CDR3 protein. The repertoire holds approximately 440,000 distinct CDR3 sequences, with about a sixth as singletons. Documented time point: newly diagnosed GD, antithyroid drugs for less than 3 months. The TCR library was made from RNA extracted from PBMCs. These data were likewise used in another study, on T cells in Graves' hyperthyroidism and ophthalmopathy. Turning to that study: The diagnostic basis comprised clinical symptoms, serum thyroxine and TRAb, thyroid ultrasound and orbital computed tomography.

The clonotype was recovered from a man in his forties with Graves disease. The material was peripheral blood mononuclear cells (PBMCs), obtained at new diagnosis, from a patient treated with antithyroid drugs. V gene TRBV30 combines with J gene TRBJ2-6; D is ambiguous. The CDR3: CAWSLGSGANVLTF. CDR3 nucleotide sequence: TGTGCCTGGAGCTTAGGGTCTGGGGCCAACGTCCTGACTTTC. Drawing the rest from reference TRBV30 and TRBJ2-6, the complete variable domain is SQTIHQWPATLVQPVGSPLSLECTVEGTSNPNLYWYRQAAGRGLQLLFYSVGIGQISSEVPQNLSASRPQDRQFILSSKKLLLSDSGFYLCAWSLGSGANVLTFGAGSRLTVL.